This is a list of T cell receptor beta chains from one sample in a study of blood T cell repertoires in COVID-19. Some clones are missing from TCRdb's copy, which holds only in-frame ones; the method was immunoSEQ multiplex PCR. Of approximately 300,000 clones detected, roughly 88% appear once; the ten largest clones hold 0.87%. Source material: peripheral blood. Receptor source: a human donor with COVID-19, enrolled during active disease. The donor label of this sample is uncertain. Both conserved end residues are part of each CDR3. D genes are given only for firm matches. Clone size appears in some rows only: once, few, many, or a class for an expanded clone.

V gene	J gene	clone size	D gene	CDR3 DNA	CDR3 protein
TRBV19	TRBJ2-5	.	TRBD2	TGTGCCAGTACCCGGGGGGGTGGAAGAGAGACCCAGTACTTC	CASTRGGGRETQYF
TRBV7-2	TRBJ1-2	.	.	TGTGCCAGCAGCTTAGGACGGGGGGCTAACTATGGCTACACCTTC	CASSLGRGANYGYTF
TRBV19	TRBJ1-2	.	.	TGTGCCAGTACCACCACCGCCAGGGGTAACTATGGCTACACCTTC	CASTTTARGNYGYTF
TRBV6-4	TRBJ2-7	.	.	TGTGCCAGCAGGACACAGGGCCCTAGGGTACTTTACGAGCAGTACTTC	CASRTQGPRVLYEQYF
TRBV28	TRBJ1-5	.	.	TGTGCCAGCAGCCTCCTGGCTAGTAGTCAGCCCCAGCATTTT	CASSLLASSQPQHF
TRBV19	TRBJ1-5	.	.	TGTGCCAGTAACACGAGGACGGGGTCGAATCAGCCCCAGCATTTT	CASNTRTGSNQPQHF
TRBV6-6	TRBJ1-1	.	.	TGTGCCAGCAGTTCCCAACGTGAGCTGGTTGAAGCTTTCTTT	CASSSQRELVEAFF
TRBV9	TRBJ2-2	.	.	TGTGCCAGCAGCGTACAGACCGGGGAGCTGTTTTTT	CASSVQTGELFF
TRBV10-3	TRBJ2-5	.	.	TGTGCCATCAGTGAGTCGAGAACAGCTCAAGAGACCCAGTACTTC	CAISESRTAQETQYF
TRBV7-9	TRBJ2-5	.	.	TGTGCCAGCGGAAAGTTAACAGGGAAGAAGGGGAAGACCCAGTACTTC	CASGKLTGKKGKTQYF
TRBV19	TRBJ1-5	.	.	TGTGCCAGTAGTCCTTTCAATCAGCCCCAGCATTTT	CASSPFNQPQHF
TRBV5-1	TRBJ1-1	once	.	TGCGCCAGCAGCTTTCAAGGGGCTTGGGCTGAAGCTTTCTTT	CASSFQGAWAEAFF